Only a few counts were recorded for the clone carrying this T cell receptor (beta chain). As part of library construction, unique molecular identifiers were attached to individual cDNA molecules. TCRdb re-derived calls from the 5' RACE reads in MiXCR, one entry per CDR3 protein. The sample records 56,000 or so distinct CDR3 sequences, under 12% being singletons. The sample comes from a study of early T cells in non-severe SARS-CoV-2 infection. Study information: Bulk RNA from unsorted whole blood was sequenced; chains were unpaired.

This CDR3 has 14 residues. Per the germline V gene, CDR1 is SGHAT and CDR2 is FQNNGV. The junction had 5 bases not matched to a gene; V was cut back by 2 bases and J by 5 bases. The clonotype was recovered from an adult who was a healthcare worker with PCR-confirmed SARS-CoV-2 infection or an uninfected control (not recorded which). The sample was whole blood. V gene TRBV11-2 combines with J gene TRBJ2-5; 7 nucleotides agree with TRBD1. CDR3 protein: CASSLTTGLETQYF. Written as DNA, the CDR3 is TGTGCCAGCAGCTTAACGACAGGGTTGGAGACCCAGTACTTC.